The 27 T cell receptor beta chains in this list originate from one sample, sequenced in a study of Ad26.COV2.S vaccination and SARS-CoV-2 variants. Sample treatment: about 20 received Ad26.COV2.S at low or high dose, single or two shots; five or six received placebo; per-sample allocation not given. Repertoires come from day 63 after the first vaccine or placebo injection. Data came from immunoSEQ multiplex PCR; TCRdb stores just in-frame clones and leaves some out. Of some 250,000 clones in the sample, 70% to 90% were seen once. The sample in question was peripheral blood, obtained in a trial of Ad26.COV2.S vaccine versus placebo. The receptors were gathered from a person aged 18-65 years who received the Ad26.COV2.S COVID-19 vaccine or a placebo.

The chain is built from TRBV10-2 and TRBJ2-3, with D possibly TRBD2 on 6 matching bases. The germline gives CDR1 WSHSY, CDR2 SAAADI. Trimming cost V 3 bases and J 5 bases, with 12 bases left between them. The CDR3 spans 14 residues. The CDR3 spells CASSDMGRGDTQYF. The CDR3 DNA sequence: TGCGCCAGCAGTGATATGGGGCGGGGAGATACGCAGTATTTT.

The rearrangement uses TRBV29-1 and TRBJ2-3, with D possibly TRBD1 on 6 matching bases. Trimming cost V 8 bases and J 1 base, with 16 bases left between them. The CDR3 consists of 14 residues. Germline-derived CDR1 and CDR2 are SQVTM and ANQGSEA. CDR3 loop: CSTIHRVRTDTQYF. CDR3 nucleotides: TGCAGCACAATCCACAGGGTCCGCACAGATACGCAGTATTTT.

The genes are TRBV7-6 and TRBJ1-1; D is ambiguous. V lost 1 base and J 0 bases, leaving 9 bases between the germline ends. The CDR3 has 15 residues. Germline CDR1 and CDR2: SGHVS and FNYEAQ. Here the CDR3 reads CASSLGGVMNTEAFF. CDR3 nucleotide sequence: TGTGCCAGCAGCTTAGGCGGGGTAATGAACACTGAAGCTTTCTTT.

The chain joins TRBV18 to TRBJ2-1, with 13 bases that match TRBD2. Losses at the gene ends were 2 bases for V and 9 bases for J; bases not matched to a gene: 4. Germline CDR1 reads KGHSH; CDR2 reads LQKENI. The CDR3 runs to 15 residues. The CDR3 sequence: CASSPTSGGDSEQFF. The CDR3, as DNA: TGTGCCAGCTCACCAACTAGCGGGGGGGACAGTGAGCAGTTCTTC.

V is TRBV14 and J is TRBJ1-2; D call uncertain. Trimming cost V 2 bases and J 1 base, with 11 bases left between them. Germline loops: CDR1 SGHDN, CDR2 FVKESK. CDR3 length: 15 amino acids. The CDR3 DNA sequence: TGTGCCAGCAGCCAACTAAACCGGGGTAACTATGGCTACACCTTC. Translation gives CASSQLNRGNYGYTF.

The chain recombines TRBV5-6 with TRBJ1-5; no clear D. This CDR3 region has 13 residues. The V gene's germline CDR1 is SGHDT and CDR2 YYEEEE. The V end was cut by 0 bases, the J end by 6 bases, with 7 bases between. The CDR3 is CASSLDRVQPQHF. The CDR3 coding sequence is TGTGCCAGCAGCTTGGATAGGGTTCAGCCCCAGCATTTT.

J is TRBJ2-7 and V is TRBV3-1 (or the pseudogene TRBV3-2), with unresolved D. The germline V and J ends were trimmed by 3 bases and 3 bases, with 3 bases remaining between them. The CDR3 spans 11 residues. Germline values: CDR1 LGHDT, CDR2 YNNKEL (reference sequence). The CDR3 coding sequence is TGTGCCAGCAGCCAGGGCTACGAGCAGTACTTC. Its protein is CASSQGYEQYF.

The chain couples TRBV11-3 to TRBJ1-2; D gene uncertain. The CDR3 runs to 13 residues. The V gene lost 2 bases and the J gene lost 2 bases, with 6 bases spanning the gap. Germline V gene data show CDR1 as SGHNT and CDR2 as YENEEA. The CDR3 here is CASSLPGNYGYTF. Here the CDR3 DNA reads TGTGCCAGCAGCTTACCGGGAAACTATGGCTACACCTTC.

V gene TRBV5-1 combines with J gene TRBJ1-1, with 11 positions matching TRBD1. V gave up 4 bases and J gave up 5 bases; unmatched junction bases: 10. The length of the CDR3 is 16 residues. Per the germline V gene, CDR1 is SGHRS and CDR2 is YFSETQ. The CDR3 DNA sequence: TGCGCCAGCAGCCCAACGGGACAGGGGGACGGAACTGAAGCTTTCTTT. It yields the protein CASSPTGQGDGTEAFF.

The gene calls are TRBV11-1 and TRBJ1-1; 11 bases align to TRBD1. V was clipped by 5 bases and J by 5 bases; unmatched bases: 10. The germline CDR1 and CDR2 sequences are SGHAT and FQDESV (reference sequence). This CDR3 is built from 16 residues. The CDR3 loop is CASSLWTGGRRTEAFF. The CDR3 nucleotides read TGTGCCAGCAGCCTTTGGACAGGGGGCCGGAGGACTGAAGCTTTCTTT.

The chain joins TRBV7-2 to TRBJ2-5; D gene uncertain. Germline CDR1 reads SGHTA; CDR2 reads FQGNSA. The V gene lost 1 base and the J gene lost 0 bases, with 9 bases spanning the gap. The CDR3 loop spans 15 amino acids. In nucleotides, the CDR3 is TGTGCCAGCAGCTTAGACGCACATCACCAAGAGACCCAGTACTTC. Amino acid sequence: CASSLDAHHQETQYF.

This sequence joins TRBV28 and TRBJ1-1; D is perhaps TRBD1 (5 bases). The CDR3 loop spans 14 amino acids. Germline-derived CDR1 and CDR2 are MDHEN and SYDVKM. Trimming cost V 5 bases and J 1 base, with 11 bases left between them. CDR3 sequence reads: CASSKGLGNTEAFF. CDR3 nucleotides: TGTGCCAGCAGTAAGGGGTTAGGGAACACTGAAGCTTTCTTT.

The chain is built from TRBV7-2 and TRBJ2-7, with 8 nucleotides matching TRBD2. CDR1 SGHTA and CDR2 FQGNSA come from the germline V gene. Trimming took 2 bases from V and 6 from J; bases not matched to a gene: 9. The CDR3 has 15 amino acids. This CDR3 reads CASSLLSREGGEQYF. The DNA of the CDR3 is TGTGCCAGCAGCTTACTCAGCCGGGAGGGAGGCGAGCAGTACTTC.

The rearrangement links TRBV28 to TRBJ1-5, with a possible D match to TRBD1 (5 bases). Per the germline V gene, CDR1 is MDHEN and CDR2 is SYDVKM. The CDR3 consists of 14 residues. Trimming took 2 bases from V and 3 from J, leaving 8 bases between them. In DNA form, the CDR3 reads TGTGCCAGCAGTTTAAGGGACCTCAATCAGCCCCAGCATTTT. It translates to CASSLRDLNQPQHF.

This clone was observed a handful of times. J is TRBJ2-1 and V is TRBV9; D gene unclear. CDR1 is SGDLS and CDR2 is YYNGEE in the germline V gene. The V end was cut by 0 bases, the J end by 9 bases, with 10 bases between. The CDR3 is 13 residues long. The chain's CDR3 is CASSVGGSGEQFF. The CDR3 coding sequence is TGTGCCAGCAGCGTAGGGGGTTCTGGTGAGCAGTTCTTC. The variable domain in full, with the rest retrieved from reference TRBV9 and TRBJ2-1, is DSGVTQTPKHLITATGQRVTLRCSPRSGDLSVYWYQQSLDQGLQFLIQYYNGEERAKGNILERFSAQQFPDLHSELNLSSLELGDSALYFCASSVGGSGEQFFGPGTRLTVL.

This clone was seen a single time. CDR3 sequence (DNA): TGTGCCAGCAGCCAAGAATCGTCACCCTATGGCTACACCTTC. Translating it yields CASSQESSPYGYTF. The chain couples TRBV3-1 (or the pseudogene TRBV3-2) to TRBJ1-2; D gene ambiguous. CDR1 LGHDT and CDR2 YNNKEL come from the germline V gene (reference sequence). The V end lost 0 bases, the J end lost 4 bases, and 9 bases lay between the germline ends. The CDR3 is made up of 14 amino acids.

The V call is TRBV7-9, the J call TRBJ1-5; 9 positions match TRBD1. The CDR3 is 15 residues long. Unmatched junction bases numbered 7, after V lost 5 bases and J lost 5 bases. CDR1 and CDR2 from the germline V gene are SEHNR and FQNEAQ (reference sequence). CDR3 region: CASSPGQGRDQPQHF. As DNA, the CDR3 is TGTGCCAGCAGCCCCGGACAGGGGAGGGATCAGCCCCAGCATTTT.

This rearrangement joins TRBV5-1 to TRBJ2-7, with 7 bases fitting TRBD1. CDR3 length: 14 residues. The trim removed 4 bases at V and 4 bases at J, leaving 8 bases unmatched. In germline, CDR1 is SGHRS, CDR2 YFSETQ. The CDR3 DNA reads TGCGCCAGCAGCCTGGGGACAGCCCGTTACGAGCAGTACTTC. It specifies CASSLGTARYEQYF.

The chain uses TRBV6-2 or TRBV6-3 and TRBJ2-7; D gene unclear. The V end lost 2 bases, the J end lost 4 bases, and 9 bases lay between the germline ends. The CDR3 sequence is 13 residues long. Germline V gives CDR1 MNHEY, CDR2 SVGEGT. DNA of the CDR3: TGTGCCAGCAGTTACGACGGAAGATACGAGCAGTACTTC. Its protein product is CASSYDGRYEQYF.

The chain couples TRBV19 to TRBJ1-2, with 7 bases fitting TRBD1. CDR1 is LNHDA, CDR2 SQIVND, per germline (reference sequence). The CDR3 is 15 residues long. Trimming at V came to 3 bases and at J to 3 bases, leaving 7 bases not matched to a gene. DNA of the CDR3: TGTGCCAGTAGTATCCGACTGACAGGGCACTATGGCTACACCTTC. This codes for CASSIRLTGHYGYTF.

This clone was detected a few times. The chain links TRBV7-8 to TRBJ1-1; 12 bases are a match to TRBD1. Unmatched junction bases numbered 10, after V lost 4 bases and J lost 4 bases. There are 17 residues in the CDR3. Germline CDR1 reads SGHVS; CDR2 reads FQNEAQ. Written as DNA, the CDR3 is TGTGCCAGCAGCTCCCCCGGGACAGGGGGCTCGAGCACTGAAGCTTTCTTT. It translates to CASSSPGTGGSSTEAFF. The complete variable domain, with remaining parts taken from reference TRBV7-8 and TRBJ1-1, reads GAGVSQSPRYKVAKRGQDVALRCDPISGHVSLFWYQQALGQGPEFLTYFQNEAQLDKSGLPSDRFFAERPEGSVSTLKIQRTQQEDSAVYLCASSSPGTGGSSTEAFFGQGTRLTVV.

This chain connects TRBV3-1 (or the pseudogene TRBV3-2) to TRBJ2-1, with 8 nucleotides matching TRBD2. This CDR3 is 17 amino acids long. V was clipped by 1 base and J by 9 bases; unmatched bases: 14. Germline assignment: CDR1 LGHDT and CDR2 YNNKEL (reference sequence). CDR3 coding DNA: TGTGCCAGCAGCCAAGGGGAAAGCGGGAGAGGACTGGGTGAGCAGTTCTTC. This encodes CASSQGESGRGLGEQFF.

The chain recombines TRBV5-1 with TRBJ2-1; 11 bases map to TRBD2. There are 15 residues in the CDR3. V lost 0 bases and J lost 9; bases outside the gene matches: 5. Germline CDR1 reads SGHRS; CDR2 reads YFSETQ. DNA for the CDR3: TGCGCCAGCAGCTTGGATGGTAGCGGGAGGGGTGAGCAGTTCTTC. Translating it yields CASSLDGSGRGEQFF.

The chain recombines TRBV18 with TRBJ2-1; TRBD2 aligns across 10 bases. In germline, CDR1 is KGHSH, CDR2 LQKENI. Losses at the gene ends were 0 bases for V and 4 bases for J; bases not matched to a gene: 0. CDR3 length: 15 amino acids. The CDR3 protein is CASSPPSGGYNEQFF. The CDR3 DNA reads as TGTGCCAGCTCACCACCTAGCGGGGGGTACAATGAGCAGTTCTTC.

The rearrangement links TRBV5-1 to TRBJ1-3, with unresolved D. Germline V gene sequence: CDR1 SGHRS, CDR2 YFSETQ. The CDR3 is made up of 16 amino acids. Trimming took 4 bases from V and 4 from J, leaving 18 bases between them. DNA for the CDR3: TGCGCCAGCAGCGCTCGGGGATCGCTTTTGGGAAACACCATATATTTT. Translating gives CASSARGSLLGNTIYF.

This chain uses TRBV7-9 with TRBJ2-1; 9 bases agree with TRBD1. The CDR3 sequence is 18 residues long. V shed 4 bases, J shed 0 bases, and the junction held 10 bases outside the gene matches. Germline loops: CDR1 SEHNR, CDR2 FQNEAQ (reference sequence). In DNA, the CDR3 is TGTGCCAGCAGCTCAAATATTGGACAGGGGAGCTCCTACAATGAGCAGTTCTTC. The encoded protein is CASSSNIGQGSSYNEQFF. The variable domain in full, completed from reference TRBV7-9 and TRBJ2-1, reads DTGVSQNPRHKITKRGQNVTFRCDPISEHNRLYWYRQTLGQGPEFLTYFQNEAQLEKSRLLSDRFSAERPKGSFSTLEIQRTEQGDSAMYLCASSSNIGQGSSYNEQFFGPGTRLTVL.

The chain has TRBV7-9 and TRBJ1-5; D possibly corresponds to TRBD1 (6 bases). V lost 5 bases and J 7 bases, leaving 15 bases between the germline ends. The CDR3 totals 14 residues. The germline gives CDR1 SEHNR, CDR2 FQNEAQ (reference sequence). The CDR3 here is CASSLPGVSQPQHF. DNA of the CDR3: TGTGCCAGCAGCCTGCCAGGGGTAAGCCAGCCCCAGCATTTT.